This T cell receptor (beta chain) was observed in a study of shared clonotypes between healthy human individuals. The germline V gene has CDR1 MNHEY and CDR2 SVGAGI. After removal of 5 bases from V and 4 bases from J, the junction contained 2 bases not matched to a gene. The CDR3 has 14 amino acids. Data came from immunoSEQ multiplex PCR; TCRdb stores just in-frame clones and leaves some out. The sample shows over a million clones, 96% of them seen only once. Source material: naive CD4+ T cells sorted from blood. As for subset: CD45RA+ positively selected. The chain couples TRBV6-5 to TRBJ1-5; TRBD1 aligns across 10 bases. This receptor was identified in a young man in good health. The CDR3 loop reads CASSRDRGNQPQHF. The CDR3 region has the DNA TGTGCCAGCAGTCGGGACAGGGGAAATCAGCCCCAGCATTTT.